Below are 12 T cell receptor beta chains sequenced from a single sample in a study of T cell repertoires in cytomegalovirus infection. No antigen is known for these receptors. From the reads, TCRdb called clonotypes with MiXCR, one entry per CDR3 protein. Among about 920,000 distinct CDR3 sequences listed, roughly 30% were seen once. This material consisted of cultured CD8+ T cells from PBMCs, taken from culture after CMV antigen stimulation. These receptors came from a human donor in good health (CMV status not recorded). Some clones in this sample may be carry-over from other donors' samples.

This clonotype was counted a few times. This rearrangement joins TRBV28 to TRBJ2-5; the match to TRBD1 covers 7 bases. The ends lost 5 bases at V and 2 bases at J; junction bases unmatched: 11. In germline, CDR1 is MDHEN, CDR2 SYDVKM. The CDR3 totals 16 residues. This chain's CDR3 is CASSPGTDGVQETQYF. The CDR3 bases are TGTGCCAGCAGTCCCGGGACAGATGGAGTTCAAGAGACCCAGTACTTC.

On this clonotype: A single base separates this from a much larger clone, so it may be a read error. This rearrangement joins TRBV7-2 to TRBJ2-3, with no clear D. CDR1 and CDR2 from the germline V gene are SGHTA and FQGNSA. The CDR3 has 12 amino acids. The V end lost 7 bases, the J end lost 2 bases, and 7 bases lay between the germline ends. This CDR3 is CASTIHTDTQYF. The CDR3 DNA reads as TGTGCCAGCACCATCCACACAGATACGCAGTATTTT.

V and J are TRBV12-3 or TRBV12-4 and TRBJ2-7; 7 positions match TRBD2. Trimming removed 6 bases from V and 6 bases from J; junction bases left unmatched: 5. The CDR3 is made up of 12 amino acids. The CDR3, as DNA: TGTGCCAGCAGCCGCGGGGGAGGCGAGCAGTACGTC. Translating gives CASSRGGGEQYV.

Only a few counts were recorded for this clonotype. The V call is TRBV7-9, the J call TRBJ2-3, with D tentatively TRBD2 (5 bases). The V gene's germline CDR1 is SEHNR and CDR2 FQNEAQ (reference sequence). The V and J ends lost 2 bases and 0 bases respectively, with 12 bases between them. The length of the CDR3 is 16 residues. CDR3 nucleotides: TGTGCCAGCAGCTTATTAGCTAGCCCTAGCACAGATACGCAGTATTTT. Its translation: CASSLLASPSTDTQYF.

This clonotype was observed a few times. This CDR3 is CASSLGGLGAFF. CDR3 coding DNA: TGTGCCAGCAGCTTAGGAGGCTTGGGAGCTTTCTTT. V gene TRBV7-2 combines with J gene TRBJ1-1; D call uncertain. CDR1 is SGHTA, CDR2 FQGNSA, per germline. V lost 1 base to trimming and J lost 10 bases, with 10 bases between them. This CDR3 region has 12 residues.

V is TRBV7-9 and J is TRBJ1-1, with TRBD1 matching over 7 bases. V was clipped by 5 bases and J by 8 bases; unmatched bases: 8. The CDR3 sequence is 13 residues long. Germline-derived CDR1 and CDR2 are SEHNR and FQNEAQ (reference sequence). CDR3 sequence reads: CASSPLYRGEAFF. CDR3 nucleotide sequence: TGTGCCAGCAGCCCGCTATACAGGGGCGAAGCTTTCTTT.

This clonotype showed up just a few times. The V gene is TRBV7-9, the J gene TRBJ1-2; D remains ambiguous. CDR1 SEHNR and CDR2 FQNEAQ come from the germline V gene (reference sequence). Trimming took 5 bases from V and 4 from J, leaving 17 bases between them. This CDR3 is 15 amino acids long. CDR3 amino acids: CASSPHVTDTYGYTF. CDR3 nucleotide sequence: TGTGCCAGCAGCCCTCATGTGACGGATACCTATGGCTACACCTTC.

Written as DNA, the CDR3 is TGCGCCAGCAGCCTCGATCAGACCAGCACAGATACGCAGTATTTT. Amino acid sequence: CASSLDQTSTDTQYF. The chain is built from TRBV4-3 and TRBJ2-3; D unclear. This CDR3 comprises 15 residues. V gave up 4 bases and J gave up 0 bases, with 11 bases separating them. Germline V gene sequence: CDR1 LGHNA, CDR2 YSLEER.

The chain links TRBV12-3 or TRBV12-4 to TRBJ2-5; D unresolved. V shed 2 bases and J shed 0 bases, with 16 bases lying between them. The CDR3 contains 17 residues. The CDR3 spells CASSLQATKWYQETQYF. The CDR3 DNA reads TGTGCCAGCAGTTTACAGGCGACGAAATGGTACCAAGAGACCCAGTACTTC.

V is TRBV10-3 and J is TRBJ1-5; D is unclear. The CDR3 covers 15 residues. Germline CDR1 and CDR2: ENHRY and SYGVKD. Trimming removed 0 bases from V and 6 bases from J, with 12 bases in between. The CDR3 loop reads CAISESGEVSQPQHF. In nucleotides, the CDR3 is TGTGCCATCAGTGAGTCCGGTGAAGTAAGTCAGCCCCAGCATTTT.

The chain carries TRBV9 and TRBJ2-1, with D possibly being TRBD2 (5 bases). V lost 4 bases and J 6 bases, leaving 17 bases between the germline ends. The CDR3 contains 15 residues. CDR1 and CDR2 (germline): SGDLS, YYNGEE. The CDR3 DNA follows: TGTGCCAGCAGCTCCCAAATCGGGGTCGGCAATGAGCAGTTCTTC. It codes for CASSSQIGVGNEQFF.

This chain connects TRBV28 to TRBJ2-5; D is possibly TRBD1 (6 bases). The V gene's germline CDR1 is MDHEN and CDR2 SYDVKM. This CDR3 has 16 residues. V lost 6 bases, J lost 5 bases, and 22 bases lay in between. Here the CDR3 DNA reads TGTGCCAGCAGCTCACGACAGGAGCCAATGGGGGAGACCCAGTACTTC. This codes for CASSSRQEPMGETQYF.